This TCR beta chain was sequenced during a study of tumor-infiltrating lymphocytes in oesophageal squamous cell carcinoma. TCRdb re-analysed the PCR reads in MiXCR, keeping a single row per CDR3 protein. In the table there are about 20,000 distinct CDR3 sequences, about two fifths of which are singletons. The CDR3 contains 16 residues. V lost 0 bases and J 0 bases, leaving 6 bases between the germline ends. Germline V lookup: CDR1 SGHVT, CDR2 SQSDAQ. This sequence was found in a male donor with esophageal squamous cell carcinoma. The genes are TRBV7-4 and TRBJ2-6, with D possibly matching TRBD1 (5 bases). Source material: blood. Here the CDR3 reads CASSLAGVSGANVLTF. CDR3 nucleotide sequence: TGTGCCAGCAGCTTAGCAGGGGTCTCTGGGGCCAACGTCCTGACTTTC.